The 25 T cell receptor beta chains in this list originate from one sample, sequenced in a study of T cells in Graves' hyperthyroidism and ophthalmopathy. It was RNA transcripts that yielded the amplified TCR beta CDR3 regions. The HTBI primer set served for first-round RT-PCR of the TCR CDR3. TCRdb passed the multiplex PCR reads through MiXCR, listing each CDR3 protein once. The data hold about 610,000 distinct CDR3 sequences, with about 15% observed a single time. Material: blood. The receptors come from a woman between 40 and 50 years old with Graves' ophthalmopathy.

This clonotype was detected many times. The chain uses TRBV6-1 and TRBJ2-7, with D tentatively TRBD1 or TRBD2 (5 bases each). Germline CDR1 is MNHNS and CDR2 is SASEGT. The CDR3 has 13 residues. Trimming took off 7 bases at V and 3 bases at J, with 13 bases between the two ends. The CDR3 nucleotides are TGTGCCAGCACCAGGGACGGTAACTACGAGCAGTACTTC. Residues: CASTRDGNYEQYF.

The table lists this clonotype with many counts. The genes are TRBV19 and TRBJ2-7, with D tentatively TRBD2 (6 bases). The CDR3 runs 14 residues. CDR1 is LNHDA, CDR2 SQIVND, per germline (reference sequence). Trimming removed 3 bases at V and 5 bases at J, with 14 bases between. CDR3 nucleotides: TGTGCCAGTAGTATCTCGGGAGTGGGGAACGAGCAGTACTTC. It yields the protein CASSISGVGNEQYF.

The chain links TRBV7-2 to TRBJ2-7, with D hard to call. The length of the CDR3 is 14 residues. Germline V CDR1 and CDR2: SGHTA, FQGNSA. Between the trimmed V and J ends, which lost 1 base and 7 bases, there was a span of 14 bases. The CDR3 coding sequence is TGTGCCAGCAGCTTAGGGCCCACTGGGTGGGAGCAGTACTTC. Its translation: CASSLGPTGWEQYF.

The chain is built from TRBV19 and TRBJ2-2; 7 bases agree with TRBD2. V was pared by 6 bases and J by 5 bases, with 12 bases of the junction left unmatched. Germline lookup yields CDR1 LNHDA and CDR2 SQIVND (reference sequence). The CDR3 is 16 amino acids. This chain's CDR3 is CASSPEAGLWTGELFF. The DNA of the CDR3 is TGTGCCAGTAGCCCTGAAGCGGGATTGTGGACCGGGGAGCTGTTTTTT.

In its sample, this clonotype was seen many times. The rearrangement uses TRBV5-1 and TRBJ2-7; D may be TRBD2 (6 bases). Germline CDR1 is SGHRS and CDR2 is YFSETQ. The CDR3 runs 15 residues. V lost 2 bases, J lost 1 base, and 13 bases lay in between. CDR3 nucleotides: TGCGCCAGCAGCTTTTTGCTAGCGCGGTCCTACGAGCAGTACTTC. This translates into CASSFLLARSYEQYF.

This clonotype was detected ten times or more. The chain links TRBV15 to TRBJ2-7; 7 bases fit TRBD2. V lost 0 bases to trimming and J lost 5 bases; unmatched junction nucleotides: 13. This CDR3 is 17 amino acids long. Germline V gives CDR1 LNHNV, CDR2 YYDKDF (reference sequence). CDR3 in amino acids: CATSRDKVSSGINEQYF. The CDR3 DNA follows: TGTGCCACCAGCAGAGATAAGGTGTCTAGCGGAATTAACGAGCAGTACTTC.

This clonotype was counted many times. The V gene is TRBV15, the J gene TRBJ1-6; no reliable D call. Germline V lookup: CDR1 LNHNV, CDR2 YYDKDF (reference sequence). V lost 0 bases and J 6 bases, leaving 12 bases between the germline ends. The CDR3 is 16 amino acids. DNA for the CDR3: TGTGCCACCAGCAGAGATCTCCCGGACGGTAATTCACCCCTCCACTTT. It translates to CATSRDLPDGNSPLHF.

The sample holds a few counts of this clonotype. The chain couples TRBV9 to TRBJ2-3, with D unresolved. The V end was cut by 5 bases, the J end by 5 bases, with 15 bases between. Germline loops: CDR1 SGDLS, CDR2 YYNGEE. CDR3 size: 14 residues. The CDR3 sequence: CASRPIDLGDTQYF. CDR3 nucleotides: TGTGCCAGCAGACCAATAGACCTAGGAGATACGCAGTATTTT.

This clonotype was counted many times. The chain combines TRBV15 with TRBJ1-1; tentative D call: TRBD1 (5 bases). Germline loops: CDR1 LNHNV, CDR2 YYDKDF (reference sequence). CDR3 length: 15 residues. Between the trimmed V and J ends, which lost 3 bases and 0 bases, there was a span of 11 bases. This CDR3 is CATSRGTEMNTEAFF. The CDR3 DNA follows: TGTGCCACCAGCAGGGGGACGGAGATGAACACTGAAGCTTTCTTT.

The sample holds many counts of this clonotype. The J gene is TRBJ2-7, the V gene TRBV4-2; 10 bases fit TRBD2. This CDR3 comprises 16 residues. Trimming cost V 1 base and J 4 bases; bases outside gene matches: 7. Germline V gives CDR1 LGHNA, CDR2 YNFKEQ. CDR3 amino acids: CASSQALAGVMYEQYF. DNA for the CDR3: TGTGCCAGCAGCCAAGCTCTAGCGGGGGTTATGTACGAGCAGTACTTC.

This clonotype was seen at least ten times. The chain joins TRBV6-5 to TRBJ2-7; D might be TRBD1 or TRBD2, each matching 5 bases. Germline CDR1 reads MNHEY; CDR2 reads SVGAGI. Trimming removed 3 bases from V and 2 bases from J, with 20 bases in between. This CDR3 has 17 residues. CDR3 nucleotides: TGTGCCAGCAGTTATGCCACCCAGGGACGTCATGCCTACGAGCAGTACTTC. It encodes CASSYATQGRHAYEQYF.

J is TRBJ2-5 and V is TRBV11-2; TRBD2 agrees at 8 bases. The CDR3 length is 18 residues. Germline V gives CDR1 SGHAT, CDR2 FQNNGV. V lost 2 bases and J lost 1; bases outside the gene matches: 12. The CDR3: CASSLRRWVREVQETQYF. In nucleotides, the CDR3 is TGTGCCAGCAGCTTAAGGCGTTGGGTGCGGGAGGTCCAAGAGACCCAGTACTTC.

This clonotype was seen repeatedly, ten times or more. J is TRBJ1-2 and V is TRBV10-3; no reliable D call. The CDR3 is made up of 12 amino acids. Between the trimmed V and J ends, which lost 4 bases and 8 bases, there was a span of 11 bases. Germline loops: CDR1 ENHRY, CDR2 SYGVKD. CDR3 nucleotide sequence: TGTGCCATCAGTGTGGAGGGCGGCGGCTACACCTTC. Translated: CAISVEGGGYTF.

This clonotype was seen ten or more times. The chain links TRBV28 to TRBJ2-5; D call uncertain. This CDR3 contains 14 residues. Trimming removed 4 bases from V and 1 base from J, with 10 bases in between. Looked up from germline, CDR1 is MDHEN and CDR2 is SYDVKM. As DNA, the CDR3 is TGTGCCAGCAGTTCCGAAGACGTCCAAGAGACCCAGTACTTC. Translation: CASSSEDVQETQYF.

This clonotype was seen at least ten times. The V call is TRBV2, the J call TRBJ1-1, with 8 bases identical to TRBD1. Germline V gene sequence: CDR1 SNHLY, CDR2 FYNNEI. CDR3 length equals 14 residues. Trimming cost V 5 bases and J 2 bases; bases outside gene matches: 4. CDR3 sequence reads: CASSFDRGNTEAFF. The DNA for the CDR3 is TGTGCCAGCAGTTTTGACAGGGGTAACACTGAAGCTTTCTTT.

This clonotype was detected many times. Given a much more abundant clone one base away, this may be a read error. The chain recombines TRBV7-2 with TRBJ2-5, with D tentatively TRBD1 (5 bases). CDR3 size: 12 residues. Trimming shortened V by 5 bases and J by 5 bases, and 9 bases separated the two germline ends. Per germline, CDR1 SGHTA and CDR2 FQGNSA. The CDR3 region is CASSPNRETQYF. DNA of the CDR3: TGTGCCAGCAGCCCCAACAGGGAGACCCAGTACTTC. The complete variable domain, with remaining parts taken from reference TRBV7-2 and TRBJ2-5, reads GAGVSQSPSNKVTEKGKDVELRCDPISGHTALYWYRQSLGQGLEFLIYFQGNSAPDKSGLPSDRFSAERTGGSVSTLTIQRTQQEDSAVYLCASSPNRETQYFGPGTRLLVL.

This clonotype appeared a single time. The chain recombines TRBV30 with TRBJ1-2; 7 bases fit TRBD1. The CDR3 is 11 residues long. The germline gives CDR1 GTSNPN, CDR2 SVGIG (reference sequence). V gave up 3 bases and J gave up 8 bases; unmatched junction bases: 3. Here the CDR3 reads CAWRTGRGYTF. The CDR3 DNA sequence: TGTGCCTGGAGGACAGGGCGCGGCTACACCTTC.

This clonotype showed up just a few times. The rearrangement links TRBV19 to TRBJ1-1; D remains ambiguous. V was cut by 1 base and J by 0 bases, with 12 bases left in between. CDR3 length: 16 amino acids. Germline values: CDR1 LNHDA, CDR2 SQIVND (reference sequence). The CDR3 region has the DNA TGTGCCAGTAGTATAGGACTGGCAGGCTTGAACACTGAAGCTTTCTTT. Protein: CASSIGLAGLNTEAFF.

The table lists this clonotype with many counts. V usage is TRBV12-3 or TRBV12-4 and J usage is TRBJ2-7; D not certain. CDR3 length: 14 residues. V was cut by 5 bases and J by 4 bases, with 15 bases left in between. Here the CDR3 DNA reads TGTGCCAGCAGTCCCCAGTGGGGTGGATACGAGCAGTACTTC. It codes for CASSPQWGGYEQYF.

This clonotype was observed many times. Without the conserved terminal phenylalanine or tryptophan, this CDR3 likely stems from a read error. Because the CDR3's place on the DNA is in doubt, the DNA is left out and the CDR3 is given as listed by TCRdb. CDR3 loop: CASSEKEAVLGHYLSL. The V gene is TRBV6-1, the J gene TRBJ1-1; TRBD1, as called in the table, went unchecked against the DNA. Ends included, the CDR3 has 16 residues. Germline V lookup: CDR1 MNHNS, CDR2 SASEGT.

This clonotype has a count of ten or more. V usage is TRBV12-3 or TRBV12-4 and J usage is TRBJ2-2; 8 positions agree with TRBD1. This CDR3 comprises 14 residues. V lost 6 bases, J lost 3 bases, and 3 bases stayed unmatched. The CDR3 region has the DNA TGTGCCAGCAGAGGGACAGGAGACACCGGGGAGCTGTTTTTT. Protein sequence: CASRGTGDTGELFF.

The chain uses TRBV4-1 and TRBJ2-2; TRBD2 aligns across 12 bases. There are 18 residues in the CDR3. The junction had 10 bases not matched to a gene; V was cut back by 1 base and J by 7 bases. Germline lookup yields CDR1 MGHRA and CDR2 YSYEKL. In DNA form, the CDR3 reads TGCGCCAGCAGCCAAGCCGGGACTAGCGGGTTCTTGAGCGGGGAGCTGTTTTTT. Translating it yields CASSQAGTSGFLSGELFF.

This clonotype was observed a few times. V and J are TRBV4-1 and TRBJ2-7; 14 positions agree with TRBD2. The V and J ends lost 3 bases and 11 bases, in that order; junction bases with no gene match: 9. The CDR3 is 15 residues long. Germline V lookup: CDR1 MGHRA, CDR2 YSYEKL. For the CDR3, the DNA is TGCGCCAGCAGCCAGAGCCGACTAGCGGGAGGGCTGAAGTACTTC. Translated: CASSQSRLAGGLKYF.

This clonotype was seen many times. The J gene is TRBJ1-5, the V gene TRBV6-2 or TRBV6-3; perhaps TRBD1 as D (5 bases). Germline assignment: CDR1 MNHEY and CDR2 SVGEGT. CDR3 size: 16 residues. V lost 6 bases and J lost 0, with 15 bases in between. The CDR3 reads CASRSDQGLSNQPQHF. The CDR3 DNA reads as TGTGCCAGCAGGAGTGATCAGGGCCTTAGCAATCAGCCCCAGCATTTT.

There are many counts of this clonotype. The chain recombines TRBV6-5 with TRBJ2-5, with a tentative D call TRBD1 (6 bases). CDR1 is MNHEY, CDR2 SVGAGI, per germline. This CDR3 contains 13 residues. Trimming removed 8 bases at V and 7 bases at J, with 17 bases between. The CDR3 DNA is TGTGCCAGCGACTGGGACACCGGTGGGACCCAGTACTTC. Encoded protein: CASDWDTGGTQYF.